This TCR beta chain stems from a study of CD8 T cells in ankylosing spondylitis. Findings and caveats of the study: Matched ankylosing spondylitis synovial fluid reportedly showed significant enrichment of disease-linked clones.

MiXCR, applied by TCRdb to the 5' RACE reads, yields one record per CDR3 protein. The table includes roughly 240,000 distinct CDR3 sequences, under 35% detected once. This clonotype was detected a few times. Its specificity is unknown. The CDR3 length is 13 residues. Trimming pared 5 bases from V and 5 bases from J, leaving 12 bases between. Germline CDR1 is SGHAT and CDR2 is FQNNGV. This TCR was recovered from a male donor with ankylosing spondylitis or in good health (not recorded which). The chain couples TRBV11-2 to TRBJ2-5; D is uncertain. Sequences were obtained from blood, either unsorted or a sorted T cell fraction (not recorded which). The CDR3 DNA is TGTGCCAGCAGCCGAGGCTCCAGGGAGACCCAGTACTTC. Translating gives CASSRGSRETQYF. Looking up the rest from reference TRBV11-2 and TRBJ2-5 gives the full variable domain: EAGVAQSPRYKIIEKRQSVAFWCNPISGHATLYWYQQILGQGPKLLIQFQNNGVVDDSQLPKDRFSAERLKGVDSTLKIQPAKLEDSAVYLCASSRGSRETQYFGPGTRLLVL.